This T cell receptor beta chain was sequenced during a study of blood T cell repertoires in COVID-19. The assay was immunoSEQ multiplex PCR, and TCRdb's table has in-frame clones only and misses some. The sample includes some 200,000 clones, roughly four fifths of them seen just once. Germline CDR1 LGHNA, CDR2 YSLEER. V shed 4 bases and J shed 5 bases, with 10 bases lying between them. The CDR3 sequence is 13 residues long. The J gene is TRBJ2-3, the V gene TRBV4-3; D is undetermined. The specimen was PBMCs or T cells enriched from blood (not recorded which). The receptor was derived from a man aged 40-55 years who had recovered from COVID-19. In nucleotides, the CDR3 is TGCGCCAGCAGCCTAAAGCCAGGAGATACGCAGTATTTT. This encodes CASSLKPGDTQYF.